A selection of T cell receptor beta chains follows, all from one sample in a study of blood T cell repertoires in COVID-19. The data were produced by immunoSEQ multiplex PCR, yet TCRdb's version contains in-frame clones alone and is incomplete. The table has fewer than 400,000 clones, 92% seen once. The source material was PBMCs or T cells enriched from blood (not recorded which). The source is a woman in her 30s who had recovered from COVID-19. CDR3s include the opening cysteine and the closing phenylalanine or tryptophan. The order of the fields is clone size, V gene, J gene, D gene, CDR3 DNA, CDR3 protein. D genes are given only for firm matches. Size is stated for part of the rows, as once, few or many counts, or as a class when the clone is expanded.

.	TRBV29-1	TRBJ1-1	.	TGCAGCGTTGAAGATTTCTGGAACACTGAAGCTTTCTTT	CSVEDFWNTEAFF
.	TRBV2	TRBJ2-3	.	TGTGCCAGCAGTGCCTCGGGGGTCGGCACGCAGTATTTT	CASSASGVGTQYF
.	TRBV27	TRBJ2-3	.	TGTGCCAGCAGTTCACGGGGGGATACGCAGTATTTT	CASSSRGDTQYF
.	TRBV27	TRBJ1-5	TRBD1	TGTGCCAGCAGTTTAGAGACAGGGTCCAATCAGCCCCAGCATTTT	CASSLETGSNQPQHF
.	TRBV27	TRBJ2-4	.	TGTGCCAGCAGTTTAAGGAGGAGTCTAGCCAAAAACATTCAGTACTTC	CASSLRRSLAKNIQYF
.	TRBV10-3	TRBJ1-2	.	TGTGCCATCAGTGTGACTCCGCAGGGTCGAGATGGCTACACCTTC	CAISVTPQGRDGYTF
.	TRBV28	TRBJ1-2	.	TGTGCCAGCAGCCGTCAGGGTTCAAGTGGCTACACCTTC	CASSRQGSSGYTF
.	TRBV5-6	TRBJ2-1	TRBD2	TGTGCCAGCAGCTTGGTAAGCGGGGGGCGGTATTACAATGAGCAGTTCTTC	CASSLVSGGRYYNEQFF
.	TRBV4-3	TRBJ1-2	TRBD1	TGCGCCAGCAGCCCCTCGACAGGGGGCTCCCTCTATGGCTACACCTTC	CASSPSTGGSLYGYTF
.	TRBV15	TRBJ2-6	.	TGTGCCACGCGTAGGATCGGGGGCTCTGGGGCCAACGTCCTGACTTTC	CATRRIGGSGANVLTF
once	TRBV6-5	TRBJ2-7	.	TGTGCCAGCAGTTATTCTGGCGGGGACGCCTACGAGCAGTACTTC	CASSYSGGDAYEQYF